Below are 5 T cell receptor beta chains sequenced from a single sample in a study of metastatic and nonmetastatic thyroid tumors. TCRdb reanalyzed the PCR reads via MiXCR. Seen here are under 40,000 clones, approximately 19% observed once, and the top ten hold under 7%. Patients had received no treatment of any kind before thyroid surgery. What was sequenced was blood. These receptors all come from a female donor with papillary thyroid cancer or a benign thyroid nodule (not recorded which). Some clones in this sample may be carry-over from other donors' samples.

This clone appeared many times. The chain is built from TRBV10-3 and TRBJ2-7, with a possible D match to TRBD2 (10 bases). Looked up from germline, CDR1 is ENHRY and CDR2 is SYGVKD. V dropped 0 bases and J dropped 7 bases, with 16 bases sitting between them. CDR3 length: 15 amino acids. DNA for the CDR3: TGTGCCATCAGTGAGTCAACTAGCGGGACAGGGGAGCAGTACTTC. Translated: CAISESTSGTGEQYF.

There are many counts of this clone. The chain uses TRBV6-1 and TRBJ2-1, with 13 bases identical to TRBD2. The V and J ends lost 8 bases and 6 bases, in that order; junction bases with no gene match: 7. CDR3 size: 15 residues. The germline V gene encodes CDR1 MNHNS and CDR2 SASEGT. CDR3 DNA: TGTGCCAGCGAAGGGGGGACTAGCGGGGTCAATGAGCAGTTCTTC. This translates into CASEGGTSGVNEQFF.

This clone was seen many times. The chain joins TRBV6-1 to TRBJ2-2, with 10 positions matching TRBD1. The CDR3 consists of 16 residues. Per germline, CDR1 MNHNS and CDR2 SASEGT. Trimming at V came to 6 bases and at J to 7 bases, leaving 11 bases not matched to a gene. DNA of the CDR3: TGTGCCAGCAGGGGACCGGGACAGGGGATAGTCGGGGAGCTGTTTTTT. This encodes CASRGPGQGIVGELFF.

This clone was counted at least ten times. The gene calls are TRBV9 and TRBJ2-3; 7 nucleotides match TRBD1. Germline CDR1 and CDR2: SGDLS and YYNGEE. This CDR3 is built from 16 residues. The J segment lost 2 bases and the V segment lost 3 bases, leaving 9 bases of the junction unmatched. The CDR3 DNA sequence: TGTGCCAGCAGCGGCGCCTCCGGACAGGTCACAGATACGCAGTATTTT. Translating gives CASSGASGQVTDTQYF.

In this sample, this clone turned up many times. The CDR3, as DNA: TGTGCCTGGAGTCGGGCACTTAGTCCGGGACAGGGGAGTCGCGAGCAGTACTTC. It codes for CAWSRALSPGQGSREQYF. The V and J genes are TRBV30 and TRBJ2-7; 10 nucleotides agree with TRBD1. The CDR3 runs to 18 residues. J gave up 6 bases and V 2 bases, and 19 bases lay outside the gene matches. The germline gives CDR1 GTSNPN, CDR2 SVGIG (reference sequence).